These 5 T cell receptor beta chains came from one sample sequenced in a study of identifying expanded T cells in peripheral blood. The data were produced by immunoSEQ multiplex PCR, yet TCRdb's version contains in-frame clones alone and is incomplete. In the table there are approximately 85,000 clones, approximately 85% of which are singletons. The sample consisted of blood. The receptors shown here come from a person aged 18-70 years in good health.

V gene TRBV5-8 combines with J gene TRBJ2-5; D remains ambiguous. The CDR3 has 14 residues. Germline values: CDR1 SGHTS, CDR2 YDEGEE. V was shortened by 0 bases and J by 1 base, with 7 bases between the two germline ends. CDR3 nucleotides: TGTGCCAGCAGCTTGGGGCAGTTCCAAGAGACCCAGTACTTC. Protein product: CASSLGQFQETQYF.

This rearrangement joins TRBV2 to TRBJ2-5; 9 bases line up with TRBD2. This CDR3 comprises 16 residues. V dropped 8 bases and J dropped 5; count of bases not matched to a gene: 15. Germline loops: CDR1 SNHLY, CDR2 FYNNEI. CDR3 sequence: CASGVDGGRGMETQYF. As DNA, the CDR3 is TGTGCCAGCGGGGTGGATGGCGGGAGGGGGATGGAGACCCAGTACTTC.

The chain has TRBV5-1 and TRBJ2-2, with 15 bases aligning to TRBD2. The V and J ends lost 1 base and 0 bases, in that order; junction bases with no gene match: 4. The germline gives CDR1 SGHRS, CDR2 YFSETQ. The CDR3 loop spans 19 amino acids. CDR3: CASSLIGLAGGPNTGELFF. The CDR3 nucleotides read TGCGCCAGCAGCTTGATAGGACTAGCGGGAGGGCCGAACACCGGGGAGCTGTTTTTT.

The V call is TRBV7-2, the J call TRBJ2-3; 13 nucleotides agree with TRBD2. V gave up 4 bases and J gave up 9 bases; unmatched junction bases: 7. The CDR3 loop spans 15 amino acids. Germline V gene data show CDR1 as SGHTA and CDR2 as FQGNSA. This chain's CDR3 is CASSSGLAGVSTQYF. The CDR3, as DNA: TGTGCCAGCAGCTCTGGACTAGCGGGAGTATCGACGCAGTATTTT.

This clone was detected only a few times. This chain joins TRBV7-8 and TRBJ1-1; TRBD1 matches 8 bases. Trimming removed 7 bases from V and 7 bases from J; junction bases left unmatched: 8. CDR3 size: 13 residues. CDR1 is SGHVS and CDR2 is FQNEAQ in the germline V gene. The CDR3, as DNA: TGTGCCAGCACCACCAGGACAGGGCGTGAAGCTTTCTTT. The encoded protein is CASTTRTGREAFF.